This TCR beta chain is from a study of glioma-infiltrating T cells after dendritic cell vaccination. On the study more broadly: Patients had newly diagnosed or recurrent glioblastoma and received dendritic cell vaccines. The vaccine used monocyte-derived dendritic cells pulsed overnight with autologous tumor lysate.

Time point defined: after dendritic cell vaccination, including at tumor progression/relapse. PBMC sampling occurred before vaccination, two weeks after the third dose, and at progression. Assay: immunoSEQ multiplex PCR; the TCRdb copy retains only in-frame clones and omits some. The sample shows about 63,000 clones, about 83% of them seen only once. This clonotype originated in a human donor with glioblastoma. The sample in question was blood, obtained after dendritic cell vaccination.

The CDR3 DNA sequence: TGTGCCAGCAGGGACAGGGGGCCGTGGCCCCAGCATTTT. Translating gives CASRDRGPWPQHF. The gene calls are TRBV2 and TRBJ1-5; 11 bases map to TRBD1. CDR1 is SNHLY and CDR2 is FYNNEI in the germline V gene. This CDR3 spans 13 amino acids. The J segment lost 9 bases and the V segment lost 6 bases, leaving 4 bases of the junction unmatched.